This is a list of T cell receptor beta chains from one sample in a study of shared clonotypes between healthy human individuals. Sequenced by immunoSEQ multiplex PCR; TCRdb stores in-frame clones only, minus some. The table shows a few hundred thousand clones, with 79% occurring only once. Sample: PBMCs. The receptors were sampled from a middle-aged woman in good health. Some clones in this sample may be carry-over from other donors' samples. Each CDR3 is given with its conserved first and last residue. D genes are given only for firm matches. Expanded clones get a size class; other rows say once, few or many, or leave the size out.

TRBV16,medium-sized,TRBD1,TRBJ2-1,TGTGCCAGCAGCCACCCCCCGGACAGGCGGGAGTTCTTC,CASSHPPDRREFF
TRBV30,.,.,TRBJ1-3,TGTGCCTGCGACCGATCTTCTGGAAACACCATATATTTT,CACDRSSGNTIYF
TRBV6-9,once,.,TRBJ2-7,TGTGCCAGCAGTTATGTGTGGGGCATCACCTACGAGCAGTACTTC,CASSYVWGITYEQYF
TRBV13,.,TRBD1,TRBJ2-3,TGTGCCAGCAGCTCCGGACAGGTGGGCACAGATACGCAGTATTTT,CASSSGQVGTDTQYF
TRBV14,.,.,TRBJ2-2,TGTGCCAGCAGCTTGGCAGTTACGAACACCGGGGAGCTGTTTTTT,CASSLAVTNTGELFF
TRBV28,.,TRBD1,TRBJ1-4,TGTGCCAGCAGTTTTCCACCGGGACAGGGGTTAACTAATGAAAAACTGTTTTTT,CASSFPPGQGLTNEKLFF
TRBV5-1,.,TRBD2,TRBJ2-1,TGCGCCAGTAGGATGGCGGGAGGGCCCAATGAGCAGTTCTTC,CASRMAGGPNEQFF
TRBV7-9,.,TRBD2,TRBJ2-1,TGTGCCAGCAGCTTAAAAATAGCGGGGGACAATGAGCAGTTCTTC,CASSLKIAGDNEQFF
TRBV10-2,.,TRBD2,TRBJ2-7,TGCGCCACCCGGACTAGCGGATCCTACGAGCAGTACTTC,CATRTSGSYEQYF
TRBV19,.,.,TRBJ2-7,TGTGCCAGTACGGAGGGGGCGGACTACGAGCAGTACTTC,CASTEGADYEQYF
TRBV25-1,many,.,TRBJ2-5,TGTGCCAGCAGTGAGGGATGGACCCAGTACTTC,CASSEGWTQYF
TRBV28,.,.,TRBJ1-5,TGTGCCAGCAGGGGTGGGGCTGACCAGCCCCAGCATTTT,CASRGGADQPQHF
TRBV5-5,few,TRBD2,TRBJ2-7,TGTGCCAGCAGGCCGACTAGCGGACATTACGAGCAGTACTTC,CASRPTSGHYEQYF
TRBV7-9,.,.,TRBJ2-2,TGTGCCAGCAGAGACAGGAACACCGGGGAGCTGTTTTTT,CASRDRNTGELFF
TRBV5-1,.,.,TRBJ2-3,TGCGCCAGCAGCGGAGGGGGGTCAGATACGCAGTATTTT,CASSGGGSDTQYF
TRBV10-3,.,.,TRBJ2-7,TGTGCCATCAGGAGGACTGCCGATTGGGGGGAGCAGTACTTC,CAIRRTADWGEQYF
TRBV28,.,TRBD2,TRBJ2-1,TGTGCCAGCAGTTCGTCCCCCGCCAGCGGGGAGTTCTTC,CASSSSPASGEFF
TRBV5-1,.,TRBD2,TRBJ2-5,TGCGCCAGCAGCCTGGCGGGAGGGCCATTGGAGACCCAGTACTTC,CASSLAGGPLETQYF
TRBV28,.,TRBD2,TRBJ2-3,TGTGCCAGTGACGAGGCGGGAGTTTACACAGATACGCAGTATTTT,CASDEAGVYTDTQYF
TRBV2,.,.,TRBJ2-1,TGTGCCAGCAGTGAAGAACGTAGAGGGGCTGAGCAGTTCTTC,CASSEERRGAEQFF